The 10 T cell receptor beta chains reported below all come from one sample, sequenced in a study of blood T cell repertoires in COVID-19. Profiling relied on immunoSEQ multiplex PCR, and the TCRdb table lists in-frame clones only, not all of them. This table holds hundreds of thousands of clones, 80% to 95% found once. The sequenced sample was PBMCs or T cells enriched from blood (not recorded which). The receptors here all came from a woman younger than 35 who had recovered from COVID-19.

V usage is TRBV19 and J usage is TRBJ2-3; TRBD2 is a possible D gene (6 bases). The CDR3 contains 15 residues. Between the trimmed V and J ends, which lost 3 bases and 0 bases, there was a span of 10 bases. Germline values: CDR1 LNHDA, CDR2 SQIVND (reference sequence). In nucleotides, the CDR3 is TGTGCCAGTAGTATGGAGGGCTCTAGCACAGATACGCAGTATTTT. This codes for CASSMEGSSTDTQYF.

This rearrangement joins TRBV12-3 or TRBV12-4 to TRBJ1-2; D gene ambiguous. CDR3 length equals 12 residues. Trimming stripped 3 bases from V and 8 bases from J, with 10 bases between. The CDR3 DNA follows: TGTGCCAGCAGTTTTAGGCGGGTCGGCTACACCTTC. As protein: CASSFRRVGYTF.

The CDR3 here is CASGTSGSSYNEQFF. In DNA form, the CDR3 reads TGTGCCAGCGGGACTAGCGGGAGCTCCTACAATGAGCAGTTCTTC. The chain carries TRBV27 and TRBJ2-1, with 14 positions matching TRBD2. CDR1 is MNHEY, CDR2 SMNVEV, per germline (reference sequence). The CDR3 covers 15 residues. V trimming: 8 bases; J trimming: 0 bases; junction bases outside the gene matches: 0.

This clone was seen a single time. V is TRBV28 and J is TRBJ2-1; TRBD2 matches at 14 bases. The length of the CDR3 is 16 residues. Germline-derived CDR1 and CDR2 are MDHEN and SYDVKM. V was pared by 7 bases and J by 7 bases, with 9 bases of the junction left unmatched. The CDR3 here is CASTMGLAGVRNEQFF. CDR3 DNA sequence: TGTGCCAGCACCATGGGACTAGCGGGGGTGCGGAATGAGCAGTTCTTC.

As for this clone: The junction and the germline gene differ at one end; a read error may be behind it. The V gene is TRBV2, the J gene TRBJ1-1, with D tentatively TRBD1 (5 bases). In germline, CDR1 is SNHLY, CDR2 FYNNEI. The CDR3 has 13 amino acids. In DNA form, the CDR3 reads TGTGCCAGCAATGAAGATGGGAAGACAGTGGTTTTCTTT. Amino acids: CASNEDGKTVVFF.

The chain has TRBV19 and TRBJ1-1; D call uncertain. Trimming pared 4 bases from V and 4 bases from J, leaving 25 bases between. The germline V gene encodes CDR1 LNHDA and CDR2 SQIVND (reference sequence). CDR3 size: 18 residues. The CDR3 sequence: CASSNRASGIRWGTEAFF. The CDR3 DNA reads as TGTGCCAGTAGTAACCGAGCCTCCGGGATCAGATGGGGCACTGAAGCTTTCTTT.

Of note for this clone: The same CDR3 can be traced to other DNA sequences in this sample. The chain employs TRBV5-1 and TRBJ1-1, with TRBD1 matching over 7 bases. The J segment lost 1 base and the V segment lost 3 bases, leaving 3 bases of the junction unmatched. The germline V gene encodes CDR1 SGHRS and CDR2 YFSETQ. The CDR3 has 14 residues. This CDR3 reads CASSSGTANTEAFF. CDR3 DNA sequence: TGCGCCAGCAGCTCCGGGACAGCGAACACTGAAGCTTTCTTT. Based on the CDR3 plus reference TRBV5-1 and TRBJ1-1, the full variable domain is KAGVTQTPRYLIKTRGQQVTLSCSPISGHRSVSWYQQTPGQGLQFLFEYFSETQRNKGNFPGRFSGRQFSNSRSEMNVSTLELGDSALYLCASSSGTANTEAFFGQGTRLTVV.

A single count supports this clone. The genes are TRBV9 and TRBJ2-2; 11 bases are a match to TRBD2. Germline V gene data show CDR1 as SGDLS and CDR2 as YYNGEE. Trimming took 4 bases from V and 3 from J; bases not matched to a gene: 5. The length of the CDR3 is 16 residues. CDR3 sequence (DNA): TGTGCCAGCAGCCTACTAGCGGGGGCGGACACCGGGGAGCTGTTTTTT. This codes for CASSLLAGADTGELFF.

The chain carries TRBV6-5 and TRBJ2-5; 8 nucleotides line up with TRBD1. The V and J ends lost 4 bases and 4 bases, in that order; junction bases with no gene match: 5. The CDR3 consists of 14 residues. From germline, CDR1 is MNHEY and CDR2 SVGAGI. CDR3 protein: CASSSDRVGETQYF. The CDR3 DNA reads as TGTGCCAGCAGTTCGGACAGGGTAGGAGAGACCCAGTACTTC.

V gene TRBV4-2 combines with J gene TRBJ2-1; D ambiguous. CDR1 and CDR2 from the germline V gene are LGHNA and YNFKEQ. V gave up 4 bases and J gave up 6 bases, with 10 bases separating them. The CDR3 consists of 13 residues. CDR3 sequence (DNA): TGTGCCAGCAGCCTCGAGACGGGCAATGAGCAGTTCTTC. Translation gives CASSLETGNEQFF.